The clone carrying this T cell receptor (beta chain) occurred a few times. These data originate in a study of blood T cells in healthy people across ages. The germline gives CDR1 MNHEY, CDR2 SMNVEV (reference sequence). The CDR3 sequence is 16 residues long. The V segment lost 5 bases and the J segment 0 bases; nucleotides outside the gene matches: 7. Combining a sample-barcoded 5' primer with a J-beta primer mix, a second PCR ran for roughly 7 to 12 cycles. TCRdb reprocessed the 5' RACE reads with MiXCR, giving one entry per CDR3 protein. The sample holds fewer than 1.5 million distinct CDR3 sequences, 42% seen once.

Sequenced: blood. The TCR comes from a woman under 30 in good health. V gene TRBV27 combines with J gene TRBJ2-1; 7 bases align to TRBD2. Here the CDR3 DNA reads TGTGCCAGCAGTCCTAGCGGCACGAGCTCCTACAATGAGCAGTTCTTC. Translated, it gives CASSPSGTSSYNEQFF.